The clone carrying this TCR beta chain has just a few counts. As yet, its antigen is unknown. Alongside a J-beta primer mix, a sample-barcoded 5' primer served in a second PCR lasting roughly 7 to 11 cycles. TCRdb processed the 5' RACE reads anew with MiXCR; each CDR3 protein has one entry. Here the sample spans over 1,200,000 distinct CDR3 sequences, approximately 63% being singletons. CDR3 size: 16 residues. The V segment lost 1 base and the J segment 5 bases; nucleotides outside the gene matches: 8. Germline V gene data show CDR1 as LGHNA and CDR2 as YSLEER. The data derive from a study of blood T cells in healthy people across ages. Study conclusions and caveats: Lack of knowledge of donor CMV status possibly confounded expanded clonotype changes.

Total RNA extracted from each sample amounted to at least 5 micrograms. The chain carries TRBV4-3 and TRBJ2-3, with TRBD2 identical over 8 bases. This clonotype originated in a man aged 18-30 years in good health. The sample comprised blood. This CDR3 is CASSQVAGLGVDTQYF. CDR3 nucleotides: TGCGCCAGCAGCCAAGTGGCGGGACTAGGAGTAGATACGCAGTATTTT.